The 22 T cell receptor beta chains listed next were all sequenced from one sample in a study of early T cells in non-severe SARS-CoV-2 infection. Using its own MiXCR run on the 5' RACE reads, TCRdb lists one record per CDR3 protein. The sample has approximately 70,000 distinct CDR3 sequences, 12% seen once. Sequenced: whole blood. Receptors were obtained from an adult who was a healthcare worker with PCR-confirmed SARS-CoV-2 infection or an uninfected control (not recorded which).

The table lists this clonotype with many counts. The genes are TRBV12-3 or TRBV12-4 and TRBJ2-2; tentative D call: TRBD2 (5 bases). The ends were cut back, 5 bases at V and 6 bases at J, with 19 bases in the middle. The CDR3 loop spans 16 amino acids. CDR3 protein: CASSPPAGMRAGELFF. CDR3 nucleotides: TGTGCCAGCAGTCCCCCCGCCGGGATGAGGGCCGGGGAGCTGTTTTTT.

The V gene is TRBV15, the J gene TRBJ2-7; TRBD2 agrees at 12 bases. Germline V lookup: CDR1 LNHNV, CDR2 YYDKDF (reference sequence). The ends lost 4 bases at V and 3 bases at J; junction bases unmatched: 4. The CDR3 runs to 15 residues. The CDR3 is CATSKGLAGNYEQYF. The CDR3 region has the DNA TGTGCCACCAGCAAAGGACTAGCGGGGAACTACGAGCAGTACTTC.

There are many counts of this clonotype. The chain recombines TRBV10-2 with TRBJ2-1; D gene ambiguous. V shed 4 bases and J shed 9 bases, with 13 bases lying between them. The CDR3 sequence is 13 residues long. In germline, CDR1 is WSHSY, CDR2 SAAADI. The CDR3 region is CASSGGTMIEQFF. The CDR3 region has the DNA TGCGCCAGCAGTGGAGGTACAATGATTGAGCAGTTCTTC.

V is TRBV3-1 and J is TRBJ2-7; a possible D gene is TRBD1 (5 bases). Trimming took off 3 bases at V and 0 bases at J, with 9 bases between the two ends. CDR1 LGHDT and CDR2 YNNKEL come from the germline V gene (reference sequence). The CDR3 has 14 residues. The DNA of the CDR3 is TGTGCCAGCAGCCACCGGACAATCTCCTACGAGCAGTACTTC. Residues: CASSHRTISYEQYF.

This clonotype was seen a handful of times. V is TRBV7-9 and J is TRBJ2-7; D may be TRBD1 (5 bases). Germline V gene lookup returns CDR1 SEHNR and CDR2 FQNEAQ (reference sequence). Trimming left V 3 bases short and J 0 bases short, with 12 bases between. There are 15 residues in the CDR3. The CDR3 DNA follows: TGTGCCAGCAGCTTCTCAAGGGGAAGCTCCTACGAGCAGTACTTC. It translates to CASSFSRGSSYEQYF.

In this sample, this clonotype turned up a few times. The CDR3 loop reads CASSHLGGEETQYF. Written as DNA, the CDR3 is TGTGCCAGCAGCCACCTTGGGGGGGAAGAGACCCAGTACTTC. V gene TRBV3-1 combines with J gene TRBJ2-5, with 7 positions matching TRBD2. J was trimmed by 3 bases and V by 3 bases; bases with no gene match: 4. Germline values: CDR1 LGHDT, CDR2 YNNKEL (reference sequence). This CDR3 comprises 14 residues.

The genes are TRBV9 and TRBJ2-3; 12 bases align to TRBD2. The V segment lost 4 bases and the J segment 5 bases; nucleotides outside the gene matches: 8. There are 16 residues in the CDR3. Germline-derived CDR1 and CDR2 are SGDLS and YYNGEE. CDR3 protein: CASSLRTSGTQDTQYF. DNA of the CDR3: TGTGCCAGCAGCCTAAGGACTAGCGGGACCCAAGATACGCAGTATTTT.

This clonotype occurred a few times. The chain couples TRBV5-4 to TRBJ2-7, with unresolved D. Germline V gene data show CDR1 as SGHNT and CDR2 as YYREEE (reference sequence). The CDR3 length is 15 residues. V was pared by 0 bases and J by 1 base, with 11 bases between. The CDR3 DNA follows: TGTGCCAGCAGCTTGGTTTTTGGGGATTCCTACGAGCAGTACTTC. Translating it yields CASSLVFGDSYEQYF.

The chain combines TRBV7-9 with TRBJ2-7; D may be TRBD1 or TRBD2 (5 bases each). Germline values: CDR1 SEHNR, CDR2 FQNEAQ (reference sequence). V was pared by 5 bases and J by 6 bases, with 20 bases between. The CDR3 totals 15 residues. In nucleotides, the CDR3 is TGTGCCAGCAGCCCCCCAGGGACGACCGCTGGCGAGCAGTACTTC. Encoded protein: CASSPPGTTAGEQYF.

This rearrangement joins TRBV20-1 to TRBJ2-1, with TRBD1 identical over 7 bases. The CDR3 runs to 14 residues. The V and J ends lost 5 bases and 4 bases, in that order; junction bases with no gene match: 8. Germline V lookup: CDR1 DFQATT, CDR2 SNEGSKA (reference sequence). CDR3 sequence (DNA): TGCAGTGCTTTCCGGGACAGAACATACAATGAGCAGTTCTTC. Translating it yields CSAFRDRTYNEQFF.

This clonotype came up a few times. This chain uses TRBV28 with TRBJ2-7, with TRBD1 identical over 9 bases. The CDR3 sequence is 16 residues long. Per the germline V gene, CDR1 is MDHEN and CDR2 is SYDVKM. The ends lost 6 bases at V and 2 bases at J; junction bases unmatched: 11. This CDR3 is CASRHDRTGAAYEQYF. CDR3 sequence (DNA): TGTGCCAGCAGACATGACAGGACAGGGGCCGCCTACGAGCAGTACTTC.

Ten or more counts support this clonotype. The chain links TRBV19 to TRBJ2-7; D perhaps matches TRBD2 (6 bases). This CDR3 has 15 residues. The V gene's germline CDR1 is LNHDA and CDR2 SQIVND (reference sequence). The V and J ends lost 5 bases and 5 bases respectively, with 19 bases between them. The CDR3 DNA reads TGTGCCAGTAGTCCTCGGCGGGGTGTGGAGGACGAGCAGTACTTC. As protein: CASSPRRGVEDEQYF.

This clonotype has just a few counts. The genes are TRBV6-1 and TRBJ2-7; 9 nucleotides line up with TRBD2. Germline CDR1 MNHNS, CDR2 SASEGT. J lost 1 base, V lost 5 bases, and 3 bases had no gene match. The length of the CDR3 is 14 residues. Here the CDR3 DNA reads TGTGCCAGCAGTCCGGGACTAGCATCCTACGAGCAGTACTTC. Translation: CASSPGLASYEQYF.

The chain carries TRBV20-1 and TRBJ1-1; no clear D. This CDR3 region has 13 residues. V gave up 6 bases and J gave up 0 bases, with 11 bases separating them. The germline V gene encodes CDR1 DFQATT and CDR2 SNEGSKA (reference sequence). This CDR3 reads CSAAGQMNTEAFF. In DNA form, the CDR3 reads TGCAGTGCCGCTGGGCAGATGAACACTGAAGCTTTCTTT.

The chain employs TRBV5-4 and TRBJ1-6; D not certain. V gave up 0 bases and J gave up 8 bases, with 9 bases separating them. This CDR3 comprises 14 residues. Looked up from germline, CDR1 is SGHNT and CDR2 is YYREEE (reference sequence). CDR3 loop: CASSLERLDSPLHF. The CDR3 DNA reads TGTGCCAGCAGCTTGGAACGCTTGGATTCACCCCTCCACTTT.

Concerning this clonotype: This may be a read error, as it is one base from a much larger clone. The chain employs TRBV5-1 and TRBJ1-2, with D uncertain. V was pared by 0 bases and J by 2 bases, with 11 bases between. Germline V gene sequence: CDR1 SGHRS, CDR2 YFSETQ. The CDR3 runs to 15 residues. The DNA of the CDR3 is TGCGCCAGCAGCTTGGTCGGCGATCTCAACTATGGCTACACCTTC. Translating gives CASSLVGDLNYGYTF.

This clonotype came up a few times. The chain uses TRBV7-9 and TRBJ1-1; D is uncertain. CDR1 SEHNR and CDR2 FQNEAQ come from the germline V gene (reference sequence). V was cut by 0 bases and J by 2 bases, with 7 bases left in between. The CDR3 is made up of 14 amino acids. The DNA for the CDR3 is TGTGCCAGCAGCTTAGCCCTACTTAACACTGAAGCTTTCTTT. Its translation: CASSLALLNTEAFF.

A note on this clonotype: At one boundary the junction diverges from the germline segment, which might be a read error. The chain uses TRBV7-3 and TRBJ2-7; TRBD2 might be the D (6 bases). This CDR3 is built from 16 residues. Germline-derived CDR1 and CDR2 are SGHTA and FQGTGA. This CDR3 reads CASSITGGTSAYEQYF. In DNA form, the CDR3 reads TGTGCCAGCAGCATAACTGGGGGGACTTCGGCCTACGAGCAGTACTTC.

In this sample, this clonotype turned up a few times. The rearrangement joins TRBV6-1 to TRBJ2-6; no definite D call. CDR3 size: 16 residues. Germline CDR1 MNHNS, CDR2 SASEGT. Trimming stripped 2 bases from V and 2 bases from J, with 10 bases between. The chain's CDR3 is CASSESVSPGANVLTF. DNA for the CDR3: TGTGCCAGCAGTGAATCGGTCAGCCCTGGGGCCAACGTCCTGACTTTC.

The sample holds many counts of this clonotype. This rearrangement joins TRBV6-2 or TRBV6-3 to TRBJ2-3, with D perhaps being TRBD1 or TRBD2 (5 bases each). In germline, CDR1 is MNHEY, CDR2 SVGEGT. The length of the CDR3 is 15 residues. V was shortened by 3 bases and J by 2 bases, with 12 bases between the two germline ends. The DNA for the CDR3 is TGTGCCAGCAGTTATCCCCGGGGACCCACAGATACGCAGTATTTT. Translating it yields CASSYPRGPTDTQYF.

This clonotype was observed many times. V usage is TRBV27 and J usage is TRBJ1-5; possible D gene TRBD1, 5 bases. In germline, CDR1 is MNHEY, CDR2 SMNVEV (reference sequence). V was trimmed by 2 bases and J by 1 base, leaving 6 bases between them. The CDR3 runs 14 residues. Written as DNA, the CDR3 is TGTGCCAGCAGTTTAGGGGGGAGCAATCAGCCCCAGCATTTT. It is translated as CASSLGGSNQPQHF.

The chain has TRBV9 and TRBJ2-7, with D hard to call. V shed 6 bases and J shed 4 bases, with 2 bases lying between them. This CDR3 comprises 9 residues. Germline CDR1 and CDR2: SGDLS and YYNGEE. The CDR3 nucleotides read TGTGCCAGCAAATACGAGCAGTACTTC. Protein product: CASKYEQYF. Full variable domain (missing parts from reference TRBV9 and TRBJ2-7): DSGVTQTPKHLITATGQRVTLRCSPRSGDLSVYWYQQSLDQGLQFLIQYYNGEERAKGNILERFSAQQFPDLHSELNLSSLELGDSALYFCASKYEQYFGPGTRLTVT.